The rows below give T cell receptor beta chains drawn from one sample of a study of shared clonotypes between healthy human individuals. Only in-frame clones appear in the TCRdb table, and some are missing; sequencing was by immunoSEQ multiplex PCR. The sample includes hundreds of thousands of clones, almost 95% of them seen just once. The sample was naive CD8+ T cells sorted from blood. These receptors were taken from a man aged 25-45 years in good health. Each CDR3 is given with its conserved first and last residue. The D gene is left open where the match is weak. Part of the rows lack a size; the others show once, few, many or a class for expanded clones.

V gene: TRBV23-1
D gene: .
clone size: once
J gene: TRBJ1-2
CDR3 DNA: TGCGCCAGCGGCGCTGCGGGTTCCTATGGCTACACCTTC
CDR3 protein: CASGAAGSYGYTF

V gene: TRBV11-2
D gene: .
clone size: .
J gene: TRBJ2-3
CDR3 DNA: TGTGCCAGCAGCCTGGACGCAGCAGATACGCAGTATTTT
CDR3 protein: CASSLDAADTQYF

V gene: TRBV2
D gene: .
clone size: .
J gene: TRBJ2-7
CDR3 DNA: TGTGCCAGCCAGGGGGGGCTAGAACGAGACGAGCAGTACTTC
CDR3 protein: CASQGGLERDEQYF

V gene: TRBV29-1
D gene: TRBD1
clone size: .
J gene: TRBJ2-1
CDR3 DNA: TGCAGCGTTGAGGGGACAGGGGGCGCAGGCTACAATGAGCAGTTCTTC
CDR3 protein: CSVEGTGGAGYNEQFF

V gene: TRBV11-2
D gene: .
clone size: .
J gene: TRBJ1-4
CDR3 DNA: TGTACCAGCAGCTTAGGCCCCAGGGCCTGGAAACTGTTTTTT
CDR3 protein: CTSSLGPRAWKLFF

V gene: TRBV12-5
D gene: .
clone size: .
J gene: TRBJ2-3
CDR3 DNA: TGTGCTAGTGGTTTTCTTATCGGGAGTTTGAAAGATACGCAGTATTTT
CDR3 protein: CASGFLIGSLKDTQYF

V gene: TRBV27
D gene: TRBD2
clone size: .
J gene: TRBJ2-1
CDR3 DNA: TGTGCCAGCACCGACGCGACTAGCGGGAGCCGAAGAATTGGTAATGAGCAGTTCTTC
CDR3 protein: CASTDATSGSRRIGNEQFF

V gene: TRBV2
D gene: TRBD1
clone size: .
J gene: TRBJ2-7
CDR3 DNA: TGTGCCAGCATAGGGACAGGGGCCTACGAGCAGTACTTC
CDR3 protein: CASIGTGAYEQYF

V gene: TRBV9
D gene: .
clone size: .
J gene: TRBJ2-1
CDR3 DNA: TGTGCCAGCAGCGCAGGGGAGGCCCCCTACAATGAGCAGTTCTTC
CDR3 protein: CASSAGEAPYNEQFF

V gene: TRBV5-8
D gene: TRBD1
clone size: .
J gene: TRBJ1-2
CDR3 DNA: TGTGCCAGCAGGACAGGGCTTGTAGTCTATGGCTACACCTTC
CDR3 protein: CASRTGLVVYGYTF

V gene: TRBV7-9
D gene: .
clone size: .
J gene: TRBJ2-7
CDR3 DNA: TGTGCCAGCAGCTTAGGCCCCGTTGGGGAGACCAGTTACGAGCAGTACTTC
CDR3 protein: CASSLGPVGETSYEQYF

V gene: TRBV28
D gene: .
clone size: .
J gene: TRBJ2-1
CDR3 DNA: TGTGCCAGCAACCCAGGGGCGGGAGTTGAGCAGTTCTTC
CDR3 protein: CASNPGAGVEQFF

V gene: TRBV16
D gene: .
clone size: .
J gene: TRBJ2-5
CDR3 DNA: TGTGCCAGCAGCCAATACAAGGCCCAAGAGACCCAGTACTTC
CDR3 protein: CASSQYKAQETQYF

V gene: TRBV5-4
D gene: .
clone size: .
J gene: TRBJ1-2
CDR3 DNA: TGTGCCAGCAGCTTTGGGGGGGTCCGCGGCTACACCTTC
CDR3 protein: CASSFGGVRGYTF

V gene: TRBV13
D gene: TRBD1
clone size: .
J gene: TRBJ2-6
CDR3 DNA: TGTGCCAGCAGCCCCAGGGACAGCTTCTCTGGGGCCAACGTCCTGACTTTC
CDR3 protein: CASSPRDSFSGANVLTF

V gene: TRBV19
D gene: .
clone size: .
J gene: TRBJ2-7
CDR3 DNA: TGTGCCAGTAGTATGGGGACCGCGGAAGCCTACGAGCAGTACTTC
CDR3 protein: CASSMGTAEAYEQYF

V gene: TRBV6-1
D gene: .
clone size: .
J gene: TRBJ2-3
CDR3 DNA: TGTGCCAGCAGTGAATGGGCGGGACAGAGCACAGATACGCAGTATTTT
CDR3 protein: CASSEWAGQSTDTQYF

V gene: TRBV27
D gene: TRBD2
clone size: .
J gene: TRBJ2-7
CDR3 DNA: TGTGCCAGCAGTCTAGCGGGAGGCCGCCTCGAGCAGTACTTC
CDR3 protein: CASSLAGGRLEQYF

V gene: TRBV6-1
D gene: .
clone size: .
J gene: TRBJ2-7
CDR3 DNA: TGTGCCAGCAGTCTTGGGACATTCACCTACGAGCAGTACTTC
CDR3 protein: CASSLGTFTYEQYF

V gene: TRBV18
D gene: .
clone size: .
J gene: TRBJ2-5
CDR3 DNA: TGTGCCAGCTCACTGAACGGGGGATATTTGGAGACCCAGTACTTC
CDR3 protein: CASSLNGGYLETQYF

V gene: TRBV15
D gene: .
clone size: .
J gene: TRBJ2-3
CDR3 DNA: TGTGCCACCAGCAGAGTGGGGGAAGCAGATACGCAGTATTTT
CDR3 protein: CATSRVGEADTQYF

V gene: TRBV28
D gene: .
clone size: .
J gene: TRBJ1-2
CDR3 DNA: TGTGCCAGTAGGCTAGGTCTCTATGGCTACACCTTC
CDR3 protein: CASRLGLYGYTF

V gene: TRBV11-2
D gene: TRBD1
clone size: .
J gene: TRBJ2-2
CDR3 DNA: TGTGCCAGCAGCTTAGCTGGGGGGACAGGGGGAAGTCACACCGGGGAGCTGTTTTTT
CDR3 protein: CASSLAGGTGGSHTGELFF

V gene: TRBV7-9
D gene: .
clone size: .
J gene: TRBJ1-2
CDR3 DNA: TGTGCCAGCAGCTTAGCTCTAAGGGAGCACTATGGCTACACCTTC
CDR3 protein: CASSLALREHYGYTF

V gene: TRBV4-1
D gene: TRBD1
clone size: .
J gene: TRBJ1-5
CDR3 DNA: TGCGCCAGCAGCCAAGACTGGGACAGGGGGCGCGGGAATCAGCCCCAGCATTTT
CDR3 protein: CASSQDWDRGRGNQPQHF

V gene: TRBV11-2
D gene: .
clone size: once
J gene: TRBJ2-3
CDR3 DNA: TGTGCCAGCAGGGGGGGGCAGGGGTCAGGTACGCAGTATTTT
CDR3 protein: CASRGGQGSGTQYF

V gene: TRBV30
D gene: .
clone size: .
J gene: TRBJ2-2
CDR3 DNA: TGTGCCTGGAGTGAAGGCAGTCCCCCTTCACTTGCGAACACCGGGGAGCTGTTTTTT
CDR3 protein: CAWSEGSPPSLANTGELFF

V gene: TRBV30
D gene: .
clone size: .
J gene: TRBJ2-7
CDR3 DNA: TGTGCCTGGAGTCCGGACAGTAGGGCCTACGAGCAGTACTTC
CDR3 protein: CAWSPDSRAYEQYF

V gene: TRBV4-2
D gene: .
clone size: .
J gene: TRBJ2-3
CDR3 DNA: TGTGCCAGCAGCCAACTACAGGGTGTGGATACGCAGTATTTT
CDR3 protein: CASSQLQGVDTQYF

V gene: TRBV6-5
D gene: TRBD2
clone size: .
J gene: TRBJ2-5
CDR3 DNA: TGTGCCAGCAGCTCGGGACTAGCGGAAGAGACCCAGTACTTC
CDR3 protein: CASSSGLAEETQYF

V gene: TRBV29-1
D gene: .
clone size: .
J gene: TRBJ2-2
CDR3 DNA: TGCAGCGTTGAAGTTGGACGCGGGGAGCTGTTTTTT
CDR3 protein: CSVEVGRGELFF

V gene: TRBV7-9
D gene: .
clone size: .
J gene: TRBJ2-5
CDR3 DNA: TGTGCCAGCAGCTTAGTGCAAGGAAAGGAAGAGACCCAGTACTTC
CDR3 protein: CASSLVQGKEETQYF

V gene: TRBV7-9
D gene: .
clone size: once
J gene: TRBJ1-1
CDR3 DNA: TGTGCCAGCAGCTTTAATTTCGGACGGCTGAACACTGAAGCTTTCTTT
CDR3 protein: CASSFNFGRLNTEAFF

V gene: TRBV10-3
D gene: .
clone size: .
J gene: TRBJ2-1
CDR3 DNA: TGTGCCATCAGTGAGGCCAACTACAATGAGCAGTTCTTC
CDR3 protein: CAISEANYNEQFF

V gene: TRBV4-3
D gene: TRBD1
clone size: .
J gene: TRBJ1-5
CDR3 DNA: TGCGCCAGCAGCCAAGGGACAGGGCCTGATCAGCCCCAGCATTTT
CDR3 protein: CASSQGTGPDQPQHF

V gene: TRBV11-2
D gene: .
clone size: .
J gene: TRBJ1-2
CDR3 DNA: TGTGCCAGCAGCTTAGTAGCAGGGAGCTATGGCTACACCTTC
CDR3 protein: CASSLVAGSYGYTF

V gene: TRBV6-8
D gene: TRBD1
clone size: .
J gene: TRBJ2-5
CDR3 DNA: TGTGCCAGCAGTTACATCGAGACAGGGGGATTTTCCCGAGAAGAGACCCAGTACTTC
CDR3 protein: CASSYIETGGFSREETQYF

V gene: TRBV27
D gene: TRBD1
clone size: .
J gene: TRBJ2-7
CDR3 DNA: TGTGCCAGCAGTTTACGGGGGACAGGGGTTTTCTACGAGCAGTACTTC
CDR3 protein: CASSLRGTGVFYEQYF

V gene: TRBV9
D gene: .
clone size: .
J gene: TRBJ2-3
CDR3 DNA: TGTGCCAGCAGCGTGAGCGGAGGGACAGATACGCAGTATTTT
CDR3 protein: CASSVSGGTDTQYF

V gene: TRBV7-6
D gene: TRBD2
clone size: .
J gene: TRBJ2-5
CDR3 DNA: TGTGCCAGCAGCCTTACTAGCGGGAGGGCCCAAGAGACCCAGTACTTC
CDR3 protein: CASSLTSGRAQETQYF

V gene: TRBV14
D gene: .
clone size: .
J gene: TRBJ1-1
CDR3 DNA: TGTGCCAGCAGCCAAGGGTCTTCCTTCCGGGACAAGAACACTGAAGCTTTCTTT
CDR3 protein: CASSQGSSFRDKNTEAFF

V gene: TRBV9
D gene: .
clone size: .
J gene: TRBJ2-3
CDR3 DNA: TGTGCCAGCAGCGGCCCCCCACCTAGCACAGATACGCAGTATTTT
CDR3 protein: CASSGPPPSTDTQYF

V gene: TRBV7-9
D gene: .
clone size: .
J gene: TRBJ2-7
CDR3 DNA: TGTGCCAGCAGCTTCGGGACCGATTACTACGAGCAGTACTTC
CDR3 protein: CASSFGTDYYEQYF

V gene: TRBV15
D gene: .
clone size: .
J gene: TRBJ2-1
CDR3 DNA: TGTGCCACCAGCATATTTTACAATGAGCAGTTCTTC
CDR3 protein: CATSIFYNEQFF

V gene: TRBV5-1
D gene: .
clone size: .
J gene: TRBJ2-3
CDR3 DNA: TGCGCCAGCAGCTTGGGACAGGCTAGCACAGATACGCAGTATTTT
CDR3 protein: CASSLGQASTDTQYF

V gene: TRBV6-6
D gene: TRBD2
clone size: .
J gene: TRBJ2-1
CDR3 DNA: TGTGCCAGCAGTTTAGCGGGAGGTAATAACTACAATGAGCAGTTCTTC
CDR3 protein: CASSLAGGNNYNEQFF

V gene: TRBV4-1
D gene: .
clone size: .
J gene: TRBJ2-7
CDR3 DNA: TGCGCCAGCAGCCAAGATTTCCGGGAGCAGTACTTC
CDR3 protein: CASSQDFREQYF

V gene: TRBV30
D gene: .
clone size: once
J gene: TRBJ1-2
CDR3 DNA: TGTGCCTGGAGGGCCCAAGGGGCTACTGGCTACACCTTC
CDR3 protein: CAWRAQGATGYTF

V gene: TRBV15
D gene: .
clone size: .
J gene: TRBJ2-7
CDR3 DNA: TGTGCCACCAGCGCCCAGCTTGACAGGCACGAGCAGTACTTC
CDR3 protein: CATSAQLDRHEQYF

V gene: TRBV4-3
D gene: .
clone size: .
J gene: TRBJ2-7
CDR3 DNA: TGCGCCAGCAGCTCCGGGACCTCCTACGAGCAGTACTTC
CDR3 protein: CASSSGTSYEQYF

V gene: TRBV2
D gene: TRBD2
clone size: .
J gene: TRBJ2-1
CDR3 DNA: TGTGCCAGCAGGGTCGGGAGGGGGTTCTTC
CDR3 protein: CASRVGRGFF

V gene: TRBV28
D gene: .
clone size: .
J gene: TRBJ2-7
CDR3 DNA: TGTGCCAGCAGTTTATTCGACGGTTCCTACGAGCAGTACTTC
CDR3 protein: CASSLFDGSYEQYF

V gene: TRBV2
D gene: TRBD2
clone size: .
J gene: TRBJ2-1
CDR3 DNA: TGTGCCAGCCCCGGGACTAGCGGGAGCGGCAATGAGCAGTTCTTC
CDR3 protein: CASPGTSGSGNEQFF

V gene: TRBV23-1
D gene: TRBD1
clone size: .
J gene: TRBJ1-1
CDR3 DNA: TGCGCCAGCCGGACAGGGACCACTGAAGCTTTCTTT
CDR3 protein: CASRTGTTEAFF

V gene: TRBV11-2
D gene: .
clone size: .
J gene: TRBJ2-3
CDR3 DNA: TGTGCCAGCAGCTTAGGATCTAGCTCTGTCACAGATACGCAGTATTTT
CDR3 protein: CASSLGSSSVTDTQYF